These 3 T cell receptor beta chains share one sample of origin, sequenced in a study of beta chain features in type 1 diabetes. Every isolated RNA sample was fully reverse transcribed, so sequencing captured expressed TCRB transcripts. Only in-frame clones appear in the TCRdb table, and some are missing; sequencing was by immunoSEQ multiplex PCR. Among 400,000 to 550,000 clones listed, over 10% were seen once. The specimen sequenced was naive CD4+ T cells from blood. The receptors come from a woman in her late teens or twenties in good health.

This clone occurred a few times. This chain uses TRBV7-2 with TRBJ2-5, with D tentatively TRBD1 (6 bases). The CDR3 totals 13 residues. Germline V lookup: CDR1 SGHTA, CDR2 FQGNSA. Trimming took 6 bases from V and 5 from J, leaving 13 bases between them. DNA of the CDR3: TGTGCCAGCAGTCCAAACAGGGTGGAGACCCAGTACTTC. Encoded protein: CASSPNRVETQYF.

This chain connects TRBV27 to TRBJ2-1, with D possibly being TRBD2 (5 bases). The germline gives CDR1 MNHEY, CDR2 SMNVEV (reference sequence). V gave up 7 bases and J gave up 7 bases, with 11 bases separating them. The CDR3 sequence is 12 residues long. In nucleotides, the CDR3 is TGTGCCAGCAAACCGGGGTATAATGAGCAGTTCTTC. As protein: CASKPGYNEQFF.

This rearrangement joins TRBV7-2 to TRBJ2-7; D is undetermined. With 1 base removed from V and 0 bases from J, the gap between germline ends came to 7 bases. The germline V gene encodes CDR1 SGHTA and CDR2 FQGNSA. The CDR3 has 14 amino acids. CDR3 amino acids: CASSLDPLSYEQYF. CDR3 in DNA: TGTGCCAGCAGCTTAGATCCACTCTCCTACGAGCAGTACTTC.